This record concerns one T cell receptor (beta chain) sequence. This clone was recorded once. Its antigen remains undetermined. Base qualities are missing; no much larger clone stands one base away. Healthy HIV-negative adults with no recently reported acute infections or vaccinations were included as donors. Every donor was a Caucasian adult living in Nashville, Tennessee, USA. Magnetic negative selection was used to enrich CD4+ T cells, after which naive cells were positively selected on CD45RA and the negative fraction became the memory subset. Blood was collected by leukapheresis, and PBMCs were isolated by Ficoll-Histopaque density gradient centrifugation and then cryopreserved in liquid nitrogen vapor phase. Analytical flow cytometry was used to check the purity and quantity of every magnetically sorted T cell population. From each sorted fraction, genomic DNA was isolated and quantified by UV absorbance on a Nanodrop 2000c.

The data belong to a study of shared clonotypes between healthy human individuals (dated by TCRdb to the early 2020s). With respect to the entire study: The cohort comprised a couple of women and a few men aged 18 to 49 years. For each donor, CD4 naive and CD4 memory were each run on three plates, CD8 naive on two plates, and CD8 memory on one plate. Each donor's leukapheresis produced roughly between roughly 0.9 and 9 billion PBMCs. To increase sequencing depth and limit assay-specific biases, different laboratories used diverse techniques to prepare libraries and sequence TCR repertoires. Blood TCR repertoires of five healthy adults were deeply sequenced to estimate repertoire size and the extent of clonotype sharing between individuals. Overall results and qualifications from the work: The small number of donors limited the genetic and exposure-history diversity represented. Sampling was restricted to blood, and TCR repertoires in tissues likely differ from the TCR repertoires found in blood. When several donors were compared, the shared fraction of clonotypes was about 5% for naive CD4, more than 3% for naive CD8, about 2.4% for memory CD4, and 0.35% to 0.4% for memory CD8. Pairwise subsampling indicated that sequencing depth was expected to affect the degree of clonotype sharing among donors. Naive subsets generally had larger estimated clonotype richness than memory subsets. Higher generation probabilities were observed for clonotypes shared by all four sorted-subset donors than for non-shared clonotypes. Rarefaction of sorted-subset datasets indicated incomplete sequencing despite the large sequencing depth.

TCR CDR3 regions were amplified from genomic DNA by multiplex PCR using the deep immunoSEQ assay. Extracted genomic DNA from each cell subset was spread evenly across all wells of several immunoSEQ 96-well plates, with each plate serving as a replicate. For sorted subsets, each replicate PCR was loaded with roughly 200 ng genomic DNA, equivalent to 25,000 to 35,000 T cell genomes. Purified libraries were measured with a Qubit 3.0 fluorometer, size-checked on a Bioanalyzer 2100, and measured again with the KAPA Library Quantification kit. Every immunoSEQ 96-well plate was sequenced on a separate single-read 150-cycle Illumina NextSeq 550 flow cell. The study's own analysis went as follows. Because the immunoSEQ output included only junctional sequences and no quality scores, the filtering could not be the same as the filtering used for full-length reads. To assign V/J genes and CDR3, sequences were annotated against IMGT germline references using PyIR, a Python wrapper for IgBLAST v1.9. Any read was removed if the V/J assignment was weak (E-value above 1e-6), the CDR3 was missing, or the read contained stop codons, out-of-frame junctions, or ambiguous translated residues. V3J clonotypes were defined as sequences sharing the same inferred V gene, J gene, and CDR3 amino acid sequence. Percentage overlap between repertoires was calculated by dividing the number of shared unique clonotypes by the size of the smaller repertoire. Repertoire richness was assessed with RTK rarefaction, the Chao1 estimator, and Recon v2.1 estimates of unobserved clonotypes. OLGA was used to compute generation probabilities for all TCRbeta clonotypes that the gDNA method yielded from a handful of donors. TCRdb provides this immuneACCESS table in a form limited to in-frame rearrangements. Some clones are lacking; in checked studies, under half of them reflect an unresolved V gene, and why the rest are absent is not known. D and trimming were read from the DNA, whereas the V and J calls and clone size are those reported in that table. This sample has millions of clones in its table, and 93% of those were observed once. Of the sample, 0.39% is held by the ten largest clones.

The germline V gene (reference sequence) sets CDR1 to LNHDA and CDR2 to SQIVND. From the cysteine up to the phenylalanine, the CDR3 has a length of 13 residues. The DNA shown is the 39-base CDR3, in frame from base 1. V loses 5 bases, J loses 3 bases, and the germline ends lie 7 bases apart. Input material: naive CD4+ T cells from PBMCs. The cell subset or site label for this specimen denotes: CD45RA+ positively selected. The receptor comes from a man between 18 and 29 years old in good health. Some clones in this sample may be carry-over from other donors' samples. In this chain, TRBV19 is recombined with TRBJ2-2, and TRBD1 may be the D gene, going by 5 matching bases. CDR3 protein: CASSGRDTGELFF. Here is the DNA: TGTGCCAGTAGTGGCAGGGACACCGGGGAGCTGTTTTTT.